This is a list of T cell receptor beta chains from one sample in a study of T cell responses to AZD1222 COVID-19 vaccine. Here immunoSEQ multiplex PCR was the method, and the copy in TCRdb shows in-frame clones only, minus some. This sample has approximately 100,000 clones; over 75% occur once, and the top ten carry 7% to 10%. Sequenced material: peripheral blood, taken on day 0 of AZD1222 vaccination. The receptors derive from an adult in good health. CDR3s include the opening cysteine and the closing phenylalanine or tryptophan. Fields, in order: V gene, J gene, clone size, D gene, CDR3 protein. The D gene is left open where the match is weak. Rows give clone size only sometimes, using once, few, many, or a class for an expanded clone.

>TRBV2|TRBJ2-7|few|TRBD2
CASSSSGLSYEQYF
>TRBV6-5|TRBJ2-1|few|-
CASSRPYNEQFF
>TRBV13|TRBJ2-3|-|-
CASSFSGTTTDTQYF
>TRBV7-2|TRBJ1-2|-|TRBD1
CASSSGTGTNYGYTF
>TRBV10-3|TRBJ2-6|-|TRBD2
CAISVKGPREGSSGANVLTF
>TRBV28|TRBJ1-1|medium-sized|-
CATLTRGARGTEAFF
>TRBV19|TRBJ1-5|few|-
CATIKGGRNQPQHF
>TRBV9|TRBJ2-1|-|TRBD2
CASSPTGTSSNEQFF
>TRBV28|TRBJ1-4|-|TRBD1
CASSLAAGGGGKLFF
>TRBV9|TRBJ1-1|-|-
CASSVGKGFGGEAFF
>TRBV18|TRBJ2-7|-|-
CASSPPGRDFDYEQYF
>TRBV28|TRBJ2-6|-|-
CASSSSSASGANVLTF
>TRBV9|TRBJ1-1|-|-
CACSRGPNTEAFF
>TRBV3-1/TRBV3-2|TRBJ2-2|-|TRBD1
CASTKGTGGGLAATGELFF
>TRBV2|TRBJ2-7|-|-
CASRTLTQATNEQYF
>TRBV5-4|TRBJ1-6|-|TRBD1
CASSRGQGSPLHF
>TRBV10-3|TRBJ1-2|-|TRBD1
CAISESGQHYGYTF
>TRBV10-2|TRBJ2-7|-|-
CASSALLRSPNSYEQYF
>TRBV7-2|TRBJ1-3|-|-
CASTQTNSGNTIYF
>TRBV11-1|TRBJ2-7|-|TRBD2
CASSPKLAGLGYEQYF
>TRBV11-3|TRBJ1-5|-|-
CASSPYAGYGPNQPQHF
>TRBV14|TRBJ1-1|-|TRBD1
CASKGTGWNTEAFF
>TRBV6-6|TRBJ1-5|few|-
CASGDIYQPQHF
>TRBV6-6|TRBJ2-2|-|TRBD1
CASAGQERNTGELFF
>TRBV4-1|TRBJ2-7|-|-
CASSQEEGAYEQYF
>TRBV19|TRBJ2-6|-|-
CASSTFYTSSGANVLTF
>TRBV7-9|TRBJ1-1|-|-
CASSLAMNTEAFF
>TRBV4-2|TRBJ1-3|-|-
CASSQDNPGLRSGNTIYF
>TRBV6-2/TRBV6-3|TRBJ1-2|-|-
CASSHFGTNYGYTF
>TRBV13|TRBJ2-3|-|-
CASALQGGTLADTQYF
>TRBV4-2|TRBJ2-4|-|-
CASSQVGTIGQGPKNIQYF
>TRBV28|TRBJ1-6|-|-
CASSSLTREDNSPLHF
>TRBV5-5|TRBJ1-6|-|-
CASSPRSDSPLHF
>TRBV5-1|TRBJ1-2|once|TRBD1
CASSVGGTGPREDGYTF
>TRBV19|TRBJ1-5|once|-
CASSHINQGKPQHF
>TRBV19|TRBJ1-1|-|TRBD1
CASSVDRGNTEAFF
>TRBV18|TRBJ1-5|-|-
CASSYPGGPQHF
>TRBV4-2|TRBJ2-2|-|TRBD2
CASSQYSGGLAGGDTGELFF
>TRBV25-1|TRBJ1-1|few|-
CASSPGGTGNTEAFF
>TRBV6-1|TRBJ1-1|-|-
CASRTRGQNTEAFF
>TRBV7-3|TRBJ2-7|-|-
CASSLTGGGGIYEQYF
>TRBV5-6|TRBJ2-5|-|TRBD2
CASSTGLRSQETQYF
>TRBV27|TRBJ2-1|once|-
CASSLEGGLYNEQFF
>TRBV27|TRBJ2-7|-|-
CASSPGPGSYEQYF
>TRBV24-1|TRBJ2-1|-|TRBD1
CATSDNGQGALGQFF
>TRBV9|TRBJ2-7|-|TRBD2
CASSRGGISYEQYF
>TRBV10-3|TRBJ1-3|-|-
CAITEGGFSGNTIYF